This T cell receptor beta chain emerged from a study of T cells in tuberculosis (dated by TCRdb to 2016 to 2019). Some background on the complete study: The study combined CD1B tetramers and high-throughput TCR immunosequencing to characterize T cells specific for the mycobacterial lipid antigen glucose monomycolate (GMM). The paper as a whole reports these results and caveats: T cells binding the CD1B-GMM tetramer with low affinity may have been missed by the stringent sort gate.

PBMC were thawed, rested overnight, stained with a GMM-loaded CD1B tetramer, a Live/Dead dye and anti-CD3, and then sorted on a FACS Aria II. CD1B tetramers were loaded with C32 glucose monomycolate purified from Rhodococcus equi. PBMC used for tetramer sorting had been depleted of CD14-expressing monocytes for a separate study before cryopreservation. Roughly 98,000 tetramer-negative cells were sorted from each donor and analyzed alongside the tetramer-positive cells. GMM-loaded CD1B tetramers were used to sort antigen-specific T cells from four healthy South African adults. Because TCR-alpha and TCR-beta chains were sequenced unpaired, no information on chain pairing was available. TCR libraries were generated with the immunoSEQ multiplex PCR assay, using TCR-beta and/or TCR-alpha/delta assays for each sample. The Illumina high-throughput platform was used to sequence the amplified TCR libraries. Regarding the original processing steps: Clustering and dimensionality reduction were performed using pairwise TCRdist distances among GMM-specific receptors from ex vivo sorted or in vitro expanded T cells. Sequence motifs, defined by gene usage and CDR3 content, were tested for enrichment in tetramer-positive compared with tetramer-negative populations. TCRdb re-hosts the immuneACCESS table, in-frame sequences only. Its copies lack some clones; in the studies checked, an unresolved V gene accounts for under half of them, and the cause for the rest is not known. That table furnishes V, J and clone size, whereas the DNA furnished D and trimming. This sample comprises approximately 100,000 clones, approximately 91% of them detected only once. Clones ranked in the top ten supply 1.9% of the sample.

Inclusive of the bounding cysteine and phenylalanine, the CDR3 is 14 residues long. The sequence is cut down to CDR3 DNA, 42 bases in frame from base 1. The V end gives up 7 bases and the J end 4 bases, leaving 6 bases in the junction not matched to a gene. The germline V gene supplies CDR1 MNHNS and CDR2 SASEGT. In regard to this clone: Within one base of it there is no much larger clone, and no base qualities were kept.

This receptor was obtained from an adult woman with latent tuberculosis. Input material: CD1b-GMM tetramer-negative cells sorted from PBMCs. The sample's cell subset or site label is to be understood as: T cells not binding CD1B-GMM tetramer, sorted from same donor. The chain joins TRBV6-1 to TRBJ1-2, and TRBD1 aligns with 10 junction nucleotides. The nucleotides read TGTGCCAGCAAAAGGGGACAGGGGAGCTATGGCTACACCTTC. It translates to CASKRGQGSYGYTF.